This T cell receptor (beta chain) appears in the sequencing data of a study of memory CD4+ T cells and cytomegalovirus serostatus. The CDR3 totals 15 residues. Trimming took 3 bases from V and 7 from J; bases not matched to a gene: 9. In germline, CDR1 is LNHDA, CDR2 SQIVND (reference sequence). Single viable CD3+CD4+CD8-CD45RO+ cells were sorted as the memory CD4+ T cells. The protocol was immunoSEQ multiplex PCR, while the TCRdb copy is restricted to in-frame clones and leaves out a portion. The sample carries approximately 40,000 clones, 76% recorded once. The clonotype was recovered from an adult in good health and CMV-seronegative. This chain connects TRBV19 to TRBJ2-5; 9 nucleotides match TRBD2. Material: memory CD4+ T cells from blood. CDR3 in DNA: TGTGCCAGTAGTATCGAAGCGGGGGGACTAGGGACCCAGTACTTC. Its translation: CASSIEAGGLGTQYF.